A single sample is the source of the 19 T cell receptor beta chains below, sequenced in a study of blood T cell repertoires in COVID-19. Profiled with immunoSEQ multiplex PCR; TCRdb holds only in-frame clones, not every one. The sample has around 67,000 clones, almost 90% seen once. The specimen was peripheral blood. The receptors come from a woman older than 75 with active or convalescent COVID-19.

The chain is built from TRBV7-9 and TRBJ1-1, with unresolved D. The germline V gene encodes CDR1 SEHNR and CDR2 FQNEAQ (reference sequence). The V gene lost 0 bases and the J gene lost 1 base, with 9 bases spanning the gap. The CDR3 is made up of 15 amino acids. This CDR3 is CASSLAWRENTEAFF. The CDR3 nucleotides are TGTGCCAGCAGCTTAGCTTGGAGAGAGAACACTGAAGCTTTCTTT.

This clone showed up just once. J is TRBJ2-1 and V is TRBV18, with D perhaps matching TRBD1 (6 bases). The ends were cut back, 0 bases at V and 8 bases at J, with 14 bases in the middle. CDR1 is KGHSH and CDR2 is LQKENI in the germline V gene. The CDR3 runs 15 residues. The CDR3 DNA follows: TGTGCCAGCTCACCACCGTCGCAGGGGAAGGATGAGCAGTTCTTC. Translated, it gives CASSPPSQGKDEQFF.

The rearrangement uses TRBV15 and TRBJ2-1; 9 nucleotides match TRBD1. Germline V gene data show CDR1 as LNHNV and CDR2 as YYDKDF (reference sequence). Trimming took 3 bases from V and 2 from J; bases not matched to a gene: 2. The CDR3 has 15 residues. CDR3 protein: CATSSRTGAYNEQFF. DNA of the CDR3: TGTGCCACCAGCAGCCGGACAGGGGCCTACAATGAGCAGTTCTTC.

CDR3 region: CASSVELGGDQITDTQYF. The CDR3 DNA follows: TGTGCCAGCAGCGTAGAATTAGGAGGGGATCAGATCACAGATACGCAGTATTTT. The chain recombines TRBV9 with TRBJ2-3; perhaps TRBD2 as D (6 bases). The CDR3 has 18 amino acids. CDR1 is SGDLS, CDR2 YYNGEE, per germline. The V end lost 0 bases, the J end lost 2 bases, and 19 bases lay between the germline ends. The entire variable domain, with the rest obtained from reference TRBV9 and TRBJ2-3, is as follows: DSGVTQTPKHLITATGQRVTLRCSPRSGDLSVYWYQQSLDQGLQFLIQYYNGEERAKGNILERFSAQQFPDLHSELNLSSLELGDSALYFCASSVELGGDQITDTQYFGPGTRLTVL.

The chain uses TRBV11-2 and TRBJ2-5, with unresolved D. There are 12 residues in the CDR3. CDR1 is SGHAT and CDR2 is FQNNGV in the germline V gene. Trimming stripped 5 bases from V and 5 bases from J, with 9 bases between. CDR3 in amino acids: CASSPQHETQYF. The DNA of the CDR3 is TGTGCCAGCAGCCCGCAACATGAGACCCAGTACTTC.

The genes are TRBV7-9 and TRBJ1-3; the D is unclear. Trimming took 2 bases from V and 4 from J, leaving 15 bases between them. The germline V gene encodes CDR1 SEHNR and CDR2 FQNEAQ (reference sequence). The CDR3 loop spans 16 amino acids. CDR3 residues: CASSLILPRAGNTIYF. DNA for the CDR3: TGTGCCAGCAGCTTAATTCTCCCCCGAGCGGGAAACACCATATATTTT. The entire variable domain, with the rest obtained from reference TRBV7-9 and TRBJ1-3, is as follows: DTGVSQNPRHKITKRGQNVTFRCDPISEHNRLYWYRQTLGQGPEFLTYFQNEAQLEKSRLLSDRFSAERPKGSFSTLEIQRTEQGDSAMYLCASSLILPRAGNTIYFGEGSWLTVV.

The J gene is TRBJ2-3, the V gene TRBV6-5; 14 nucleotides agree with TRBD2. CDR1 is MNHEY, CDR2 SVGAGI, per germline. J lost 6 bases, V lost 7 bases, and 3 bases had no gene match. The CDR3 sequence is 14 residues long. CDR3 sequence: CASKTSGRVDTQYF. As DNA, the CDR3 is TGTGCCAGCAAGACTAGCGGGAGGGTTGATACGCAGTATTTT.

Only a few counts were recorded for this clone. The chain carries TRBV6-2 or TRBV6-3 and TRBJ1-5; D not certain. V was pared by 6 bases and J by 0 bases, with 12 bases between. The CDR3 length is 15 residues. The germline CDR1 and CDR2 sequences are MNHEY and SVGEGT. The CDR3 here is CASSPRRSSNQPQHF. DNA of the CDR3: TGTGCCAGCAGCCCAAGGCGGTCTAGCAATCAGCCCCAGCATTTT.

The rearrangement joins TRBV7-2 to TRBJ1-1; the D is unclear. Germline V CDR1 and CDR2: SGHTA, FQGNSA. Trimming removed 3 bases at V and 7 bases at J, with 9 bases between. The CDR3 is 12 amino acids. The CDR3 reads CASSLSGVEAFF. CDR3 sequence (DNA): TGTGCCAGCAGCTTGAGCGGGGTTGAAGCTTTCTTT.

The V and J genes are TRBV29-1 and TRBJ2-7; possibly TRBD2 for D (6 bases). V was shortened by 8 bases and J by 2 bases, with 16 bases between the two germline ends. CDR1 is SQVTM, CDR2 ANQGSEA, per germline. This CDR3 region has 13 residues. The CDR3 sequence is CSLTGGRPYEQYF. In DNA, the CDR3 is TGCAGCCTAACCGGTGGGAGGCCCTACGAGCAGTACTTC.

The sample holds one count of this clone. The chain combines TRBV6-2 or TRBV6-3 with TRBJ1-1; no definite D call. Per germline, CDR1 MNHEY and CDR2 SVGEGT. The CDR3 runs 13 residues. The germline V and J ends were trimmed by 5 bases and 3 bases, with 10 bases remaining between them. The CDR3 region has the DNA TGTGCCAGCAGTGGGGAGGTCGACACTGAAGCTTTCTTT. This codes for CASSGEVDTEAFF.

This sequence joins TRBV11-3 and TRBJ2-7; the D is unclear. This CDR3 has 16 residues. The germline CDR1 and CDR2 sequences are SGHNT and YENEEA. V gave up 6 bases and J gave up 3 bases, with 21 bases separating them. In DNA form, the CDR3 reads TGTGCCAGCAGGGATGGTGGGTATATAACGGGCTACGAGCAGTACTTC. It yields the protein CASRDGGYITGYEQYF.

This rearrangement joins TRBV5-5 to TRBJ2-5, with D possibly TRBD2 on 5 matching bases. The CDR3 is 14 residues long. V was clipped by 4 bases and J by 1 base, with 11 bases between them. Per the germline V gene, CDR1 is SGHKS and CDR2 is YYEKEE (reference sequence). The CDR3 sequence: CASSPGNPQETQYF. CDR3 DNA sequence: TGTGCCAGCAGCCCCGGGAACCCCCAAGAGACCCAGTACTTC.

V is TRBV5-1 and J is TRBJ2-7; D unclear. From germline, CDR1 is SGHRS and CDR2 YFSETQ. This CDR3 spans 13 amino acids. Trimming cost V 0 bases and J 10 bases, with 14 bases left between them. CDR3 region: CASSLGPSEAQYF. The CDR3 DNA sequence: TGCGCCAGCAGCTTGGGTCCCTCCGAAGCCCAGTACTTC.

The chain links TRBV4-3 to TRBJ2-1; TRBD2 aligns across 7 bases. The germline gives CDR1 LGHNA, CDR2 YSLEER. The V gene end was trimmed by 0 bases and the J gene end by 8 bases; junction bases not matched to a gene: 13. The CDR3 extends over 17 amino acids. CDR3 region: CASSQDGLADAQYEQFF. The CDR3 region has the DNA TGCGCCAGCAGCCAAGACGGCCTAGCGGATGCTCAGTATGAGCAGTTCTTC.

The CDR3 loop is CASSSRQAREQYF. The CDR3 coding sequence is TGTGCCAGCAGCTCCCGACAGGCCCGTGAGCAGTACTTC. V gene TRBV11-3 combines with J gene TRBJ2-7, with a tentative D call TRBD1 (6 bases). The V gene's germline CDR1 is SGHNT and CDR2 YENEEA. V was clipped by 4 bases and J by 7 bases, with 14 bases between them. The CDR3 runs 13 residues.

J is TRBJ2-5 and V is TRBV29-1; 8 bases match TRBD2. The length of the CDR3 is 13 residues. Germline V gene data show CDR1 as SQVTM and CDR2 as ANQGSEA. The trim removed 7 bases at V and 4 bases at J, leaving 8 bases unmatched. Written as DNA, the CDR3 is TGCAGCGCCCCCGGGGGGGAGGGAGAGACCCAGTACTTC. It translates to CSAPGGEGETQYF.

The CDR3 reads CASSLDRSGFYEQFF. CDR3 sequence (DNA): TGTGCCAGCAGCTTAGACCGATCAGGGTTCTATGAGCAGTTCTTC. The chain carries TRBV7-2 and TRBJ2-1; the D gene is possibly TRBD1 (5 bases). CDR1 is SGHTA, CDR2 FQGNSA, per germline. Trimming left V 1 base short and J 8 bases short, with 15 bases between. The CDR3 runs 15 residues.

The rearrangement joins TRBV6-5 to TRBJ1-1, with 8 bases identical to TRBD1. This CDR3 contains 14 residues. Per the germline V gene, CDR1 is MNHEY and CDR2 is SVGAGI. V shed 6 bases, J shed 5 bases, and the junction held 8 bases outside the gene matches. The CDR3 region has the DNA TGTGCCAGCAGGCAACAGGGGGTAGGAACTGAAGCTTTCTTT. Residues: CASRQQGVGTEAFF.